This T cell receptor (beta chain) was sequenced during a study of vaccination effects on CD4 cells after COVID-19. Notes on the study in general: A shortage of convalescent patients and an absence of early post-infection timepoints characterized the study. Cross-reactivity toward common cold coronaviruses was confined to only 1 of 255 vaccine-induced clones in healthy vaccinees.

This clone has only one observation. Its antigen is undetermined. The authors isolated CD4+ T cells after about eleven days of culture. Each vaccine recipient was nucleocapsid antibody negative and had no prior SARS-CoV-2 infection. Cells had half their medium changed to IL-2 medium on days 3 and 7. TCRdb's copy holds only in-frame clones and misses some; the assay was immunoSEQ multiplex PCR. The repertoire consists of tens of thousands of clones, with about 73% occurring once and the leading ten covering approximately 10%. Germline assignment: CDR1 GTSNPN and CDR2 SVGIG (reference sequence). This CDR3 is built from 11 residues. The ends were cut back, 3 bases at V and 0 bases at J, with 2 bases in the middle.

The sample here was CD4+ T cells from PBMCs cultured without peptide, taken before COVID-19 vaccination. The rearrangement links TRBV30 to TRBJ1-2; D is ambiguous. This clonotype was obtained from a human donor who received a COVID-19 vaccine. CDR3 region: CAWSTNYGYTF. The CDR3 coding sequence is TGTGCCTGGAGCACTAACTATGGCTACACCTTC.